Sequencing of this T cell receptor (beta chain) was carried out in a study of blood T cell repertoires in COVID-19. Germline CDR1 is MNHNY and CDR2 is SVGAGI (reference sequence). V was clipped by 0 bases and J by 3 bases, with 15 bases between them. The length of the CDR3 is 16 residues. TCRdb keeps only in-frame clones here, not all; method: immunoSEQ multiplex PCR. The sample includes around 190,000 clones, about 79% of them seen just once. Sequencing was done on a sample of peripheral blood. The V and J genes are TRBV6-6 and TRBJ2-7; D may be TRBD2 (7 bases). The sequence came from a human donor in a cohort sampled during active COVID-19. DNA of the CDR3: TGTGCCAGCAGTTACTCGAGCGGGACAACCGGCTACGAGCAGTACTTC. Translation gives CASSYSSGTTGYEQYF.